This T cell receptor beta chain appears in the sequencing data of a study of technical replicates of blood from a handful of donors listed by TCRdb under 2017. The cysteine opens and the phenylalanine closes a CDR3 of 13 amino acids. The only DNA kept is the CDR3, 39 bases in frame from the first base. CDR1 and CDR2 were assigned from the germline V gene (reference sequence) as GTSNPN and SVGIG. V and J lose 2 bases and 2 bases, and a span of 8 bases separates them. Remarks on this clone: Its antigen target is currently unknown. One base away there is no much larger clone; base qualities are not given.

The library was built by means of the immunoSEQ multiplex PCR assay. The immuneACCESS repertoire file appears here via TCRdb, limited to in-frame rearrangements. These files lack a portion of the clones; in checked studies, under half of the deficit traces to unresolved V genes, and the cause of the others is not known. The sample records approximately 89,000 clones, about 94% of which are singletons. Together, the top ten hold roughly 0.22% of the sample. Sequenced input: T cells isolated from PBMCs. This chain is built from TRBV30 and TRBJ2-3; no D gene call is confident. This clonotype was sampled from a human donor in good health. The CDR3 protein sequence reads: CAWSPYTTDTQYF. The nucleotide sequence is given as TGTGCCTGGAGTCCCTATACCACAGATACGCAGTATTTT. Beyond the CDR3, the reference TRBV30 and TRBJ2-3 genes provide the residues; the full variable domain reads: SQTIHQWPATLVQPVGSPLSLECTVEGTSNPNLYWYRQAAGRGLQLLFYSVGIGQISSEVPQNLSASRPQDRQFILSSKKLLLSDSGFYLCAWSPYTTDTQYFGPGTRLTVL.